This TCR beta chain was profiled in a study of blood T cell repertoires in COVID-19. At the level of the study: From T cells, B-cell-depleted T cells, or PBMCs came the material, which was cDNA or gDNA.

In the study's own analysis: Estimates of nucleated cell counts were drawn from the amplification of reference gene primers. Here immunoSEQ multiplex PCR was the method, and the copy in TCRdb shows in-frame clones only, minus some. From that table come the V and J calls and clone size; the DNA was used to work out D and trimming. The table lists tens of thousands of clones, about 89% of them singletons, with about 7.3% in the top ten. V trimming: 8 bases; J trimming: 6 bases; junction bases outside the gene matches: 9. Per germline, CDR1 SNHLY and CDR2 FYNNEI. The length of the CDR3 is 13 residues. The rearrangement joins TRBV2 to TRBJ2-5, with 7 bases identical to TRBD2. Sequenced material: peripheral blood. The TCR sequence derives from a woman aged 55-69 years with active or convalescent COVID-19. The CDR3 DNA follows: TGTGCCAGCGGGAGGGGAGCCTTGCAGACCCAGTACTTC. As protein: CASGRGALQTQYF.